This T cell receptor (beta chain) was sequenced in a study of blood T cell repertoires in COVID-19. Turning to the study itself: Sites in the United States, Italy and Spain provided acute and convalescent COVID-19 samples. From T cells, B-cell-depleted T cells, or PBMCs came the material, which was cDNA or gDNA.

Enrolment of Seattle patients took place during active infection, and they were followed longitudinally. Germline CDR1 is SQVTM and CDR2 is ANQGSEA. This CDR3 has 14 residues. V was shortened by 2 bases and J by 4 bases, with 13 bases between the two germline ends. How the authors handled the data: Estimates of nucleated cell counts were drawn from the amplification of reference gene primers. The table came from immunoSEQ multiplex PCR; TCRdb's copy has only in-frame clones and leaves some out. V, J and clone size derive from that table, while D and trimming were established from the DNA sequence. Of roughly 210,000 clones listed, around 80% are singletons. This clone was counted only a few times.

This clonotype originated in a woman older than 75 with COVID-19, enrolled during active disease. J is TRBJ2-3 and V is TRBV29-1; D is uncertain. Sequencing input: peripheral blood. The CDR3 region has the DNA TGCAGCGTTGAAAATTCTCGCAGATCAGATACGCAGTATTTT. Its translation is CSVENSRRSDTQYF.